This T cell receptor beta chain appears in the sequencing data of a study of response to subunit inactivated influenza vaccine. Study-level findings and limits: Few new T cells, the authors suggested, are recruited by each seasonal influenza vaccination.

Trimming removed 2 bases at V and 0 bases at J, with 12 bases between. Per the germline V gene, CDR1 is SGHKS and CDR2 is YYEKEE (reference sequence). The CDR3 consists of 16 residues. TCRdb passed the RT-PCR reads through MiXCR, listing each CDR3 protein once. The sample includes roughly 570,000 distinct CDR3 sequences, roughly 13% seen only once; the top ten take 13%. This clonotype was picked up a small number of times. What it binds is not known. The input for sequencing was PBMCs from blood, taken 40 to 50 days after vaccination. V usage is TRBV5-5 and J usage is TRBJ2-1; D perhaps matches TRBD1 (6 bases). The clonotype originates from a man aged 45 to 65 who received an inactivated influenza vaccine. The CDR3 DNA reads TGTGCCAGCAGCTTCTACAGGGCGAGCTCCTACAATGAGCAGTTCTTC. Protein sequence: CASSFYRASSYNEQFF.